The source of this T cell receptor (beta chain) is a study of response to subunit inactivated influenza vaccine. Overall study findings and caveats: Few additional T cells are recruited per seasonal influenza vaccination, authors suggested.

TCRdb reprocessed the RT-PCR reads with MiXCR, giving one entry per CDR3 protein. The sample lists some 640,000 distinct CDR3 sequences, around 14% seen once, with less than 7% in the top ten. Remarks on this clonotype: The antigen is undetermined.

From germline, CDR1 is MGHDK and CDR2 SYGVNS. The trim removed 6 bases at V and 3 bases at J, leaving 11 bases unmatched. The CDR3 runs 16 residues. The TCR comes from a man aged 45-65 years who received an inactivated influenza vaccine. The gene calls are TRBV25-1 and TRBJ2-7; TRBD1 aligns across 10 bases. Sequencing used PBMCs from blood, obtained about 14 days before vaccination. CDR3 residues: CASRGEETGGFYEQYF. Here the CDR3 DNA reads TGTGCCAGCAGGGGAGAGGAGACAGGGGGCTTCTACGAGCAGTACTTC.